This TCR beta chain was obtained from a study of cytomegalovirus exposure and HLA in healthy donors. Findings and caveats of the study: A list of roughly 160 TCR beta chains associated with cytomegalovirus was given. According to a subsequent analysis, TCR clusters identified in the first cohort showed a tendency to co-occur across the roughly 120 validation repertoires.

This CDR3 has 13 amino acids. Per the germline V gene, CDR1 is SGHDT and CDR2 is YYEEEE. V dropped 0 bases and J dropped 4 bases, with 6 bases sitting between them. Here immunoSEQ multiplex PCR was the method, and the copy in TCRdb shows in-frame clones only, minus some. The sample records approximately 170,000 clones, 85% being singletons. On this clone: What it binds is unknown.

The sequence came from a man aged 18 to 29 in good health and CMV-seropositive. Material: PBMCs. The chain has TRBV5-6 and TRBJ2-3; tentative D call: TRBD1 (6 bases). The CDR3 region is CASSLAGADTQYF. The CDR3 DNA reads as TGTGCCAGCAGCTTGGCAGGGGCAGATACGCAGTATTTT.